This is a list of T cell receptor beta chains from one sample in a study of blood T cell repertoires in COVID-19. Data came from immunoSEQ multiplex PCR; TCRdb stores just in-frame clones and leaves some out. The sample carries about 38,000 clones, around 95% recorded once. The sample was peripheral blood. The receptors stem from a human donor with active COVID-19. The donor label of this sample is uncertain. CDR3s include the opening cysteine and the closing phenylalanine or tryptophan. Fields, in order: clone size, J gene, D gene, V gene, CDR3 DNA, CDR3 protein. The D gene is left open where the match is weak. Not every row has a clone size; where given, it reads once, few, many or a size class.

size: -; J: TRBJ1-4; D: TRBD1; V: TRBV4-2; DNA: TGTGCCAGCAGCGTAGTGGGGGCGGGACAGGCAGGACCTAATGAAAAACTGTTTTTT; CDR3: CASSVVGAGQAGPNEKLFF
size: -; J: TRBJ2-5; D: -; V: TRBV5-8; DNA: TGTGCCAGCAGCAGGGGGTGGCGAGAGACCCAGTACTTC; CDR3: CASSRGWRETQYF
size: -; J: TRBJ1-1; D: TRBD1; V: TRBV6-5; DNA: TGTGCCAGCAGTTACTCGGGACAGGGTGACAACACTGAAGCTTTCTTT; CDR3: CASSYSGQGDNTEAFF
size: -; J: TRBJ2-7; D: TRBD1; V: TRBV19; DNA: TGTGCCAGTAGTACCGACAGGGACGAGCAGTACTTC; CDR3: CASSTDRDEQYF
size: -; J: TRBJ1-6; D: TRBD1; V: TRBV29-1; DNA: TGCAGCGTTGAGGAGGACAGGTCTGGGAATTCACCCCTCCACTTT; CDR3: CSVEEDRSGNSPLHF
size: once; J: TRBJ1-1; D: -; V: TRBV12-2; DNA: TGTGCAAGTCGCTTAGGGGGACAGGTCACTGAAGCTTTCTTT; CDR3: CASRLGGQVTEAFF
size: -; J: TRBJ2-7; D: -; V: TRBV4-3; DNA: TGCGCCAGCAGCCAAGATTTGAGGGCCGAGCAGTACTTC; CDR3: CASSQDLRAEQYF
size: -; J: TRBJ2-1; D: -; V: TRBV18; DNA: TGTGCCAGCTCACCAGAGCGGGTTAGTGGTGAGCAGTTCTTC; CDR3: CASSPERVSGEQFF
size: -; J: TRBJ2-7; D: -; V: TRBV7-9; DNA: TGTGCCACCGAAGACAGAGGCTCCTACGAGCAGTACTTC; CDR3: CATEDRGSYEQYF
size: few; J: TRBJ1-2; D: -; V: TRBV6-1; DNA: TGTGCCAGCAGTGAAGTAGCTACAGGGTCCTATGGCTACACCTTC; CDR3: CASSEVATGSYGYTF
size: -; J: TRBJ2-7; D: -; V: TRBV5-1; DNA: TGCGCCAGCAGCTTGGCCACAGGGTACGAGCAGTACTTC; CDR3: CASSLATGYEQYF
size: -; J: TRBJ2-1; D: -; V: TRBV24-1; DNA: TGTGCCACCAGTGGGGCGGGACCTTACAATGAGCAGTTCTTC; CDR3: CATSGAGPYNEQFF
size: -; J: TRBJ2-7; D: -; V: TRBV5-1; DNA: TGCGCCAGCAGACGGAGACAGGACGAGCAGTACTTC; CDR3: CASRRRQDEQYF
size: -; J: TRBJ2-6; D: -; V: TRBV5-1; DNA: TGCGCCAGCAGCCTGGTATCGGGGGCCAACGTCCTGACTTTC; CDR3: CASSLVSGANVLTF
size: -; J: TRBJ2-1; D: -; V: TRBV2; DNA: TGTGCCAGCAGTGTGGCCAGGTCAAATGAGCAGTTCTTC; CDR3: CASSVARSNEQFF
size: -; J: TRBJ1-2; D: -; V: TRBV11-3; DNA: TGTGCCAGCAGCCCCCTTAGGGGGGGTGGCTACACCTTC; CDR3: CASSPLRGGGYTF
size: -; J: TRBJ2-7; D: TRBD1; V: TRBV10-3; DNA: TGTGCCATCAGCCCGACCAAGACAGGGGACGAGCAGTACTTC; CDR3: CAISPTKTGDEQYF
size: -; J: TRBJ2-7; D: -; V: TRBV7-9; DNA: TGTGCCAGCAGCTCTAGAATCTACGAGCAGTACTTC; CDR3: CASSSRIYEQYF
size: -; J: TRBJ2-7; D: TRBD2; V: TRBV10-3; DNA: TGTGCCATAGCAGCGGGGACCTACGAGCAGTACTTC; CDR3: CAIAAGTYEQYF
size: -; J: TRBJ2-1; D: TRBD2; V: TRBV29-1; DNA: TGCAGCGTTCGGGGGACTAGCGGGAGGCCCGGCTACAATGAGCAGTTCTTC; CDR3: CSVRGTSGRPGYNEQFF
size: once; J: TRBJ1-2; D: -; V: TRBV2; DNA: TGTGCCAGCAGTGAAGAGAGCCTCAGGGCCTATGGCTACACCTTC; CDR3: CASSEESLRAYGYTF
size: -; J: TRBJ1-1; D: -; V: TRBV5-1; DNA: TGCGCCAGCAGCTTGGCAGGACAGCGAACTGAAGCTTTCTTT; CDR3: CASSLAGQRTEAFF
size: once; J: TRBJ2-7; D: -; V: TRBV5-8; DNA: TGTGCCAGCAGCTTCCTAGTAAACGAGCAGTACTTC; CDR3: CASSFLVNEQYF
size: -; J: TRBJ2-1; D: -; V: TRBV28; DNA: TGTGCCAGCAGTTCCCAATTAGCGGAAGCCTCCTACAATGAGCAGTTCTTC; CDR3: CASSSQLAEASYNEQFF
size: -; J: TRBJ2-5; D: -; V: TRBV12-1; DNA: TGTGCCAGCAGCTCCCCGGGACAGGGGGGGATTTGGGAGACCCAGTACTTC; CDR3: CASSSPGQGGIWETQYF
size: -; J: TRBJ2-1; D: -; V: TRBV19; DNA: TGTGCCAGCCAACAAGGGGCGAATGAGCAGTTCTTC; CDR3: CASQQGANEQFF
size: -; J: TRBJ2-4; D: TRBD1; V: TRBV19; DNA: TGTGCCAGTAGTCTAAGGACAGGGGCCAAAAACATTCAGTACTTC; CDR3: CASSLRTGAKNIQYF
size: -; J: TRBJ2-2; D: -; V: TRBV18; DNA: TGTGCCAGCTCACCGTCAGGGGCTTATACCGGGGAGCTGTTTTTT; CDR3: CASSPSGAYTGELFF
size: once; J: TRBJ2-3; D: TRBD2; V: TRBV7-2; DNA: TGTGCCAGCAGCTTTAGCGGGGTCAGCACAGATACGCAGTATTTT; CDR3: CASSFSGVSTDTQYF
size: -; J: TRBJ2-7; D: TRBD1; V: TRBV29-1; DNA: TGCAGCGTTTCCAGACAGGGGGCGGGTGAGCAGTACTTC; CDR3: CSVSRQGAGEQYF
size: -; J: TRBJ2-3; D: -; V: TRBV28; DNA: TGTGCCAGCAGTTGGAGCAGGGGCTCTGATACGCAGTATTTT; CDR3: CASSWSRGSDTQYF
size: -; J: TRBJ2-2; D: -; V: TRBV4-1; DNA: TGCGCCAGCAGCCAAGAGCGGGGCCTAAACACCGGGGAGCTGTTTTTT; CDR3: CASSQERGLNTGELFF
size: -; J: TRBJ2-7; D: -; V: TRBV3-1/TRBV3-2; DNA: TGTGCCAGCAGCTCTCGCCCCCATAGCTCCTACGAGCAGTACTTC; CDR3: CASSSRPHSSYEQYF
size: -; J: TRBJ2-3; D: TRBD2; V: TRBV6-2/TRBV6-3; DNA: TGTGCCAGCAGTTCGGGGGGGCTTGGCACAGATACGCAGTATTTT; CDR3: CASSSGGLGTDTQYF
size: -; J: TRBJ2-3; D: TRBD1; V: TRBV3-1/TRBV3-2; DNA: TGTGCCAGCAGCCCGGACCAGGGGGCGCATCAAGATACGCAGTATTTT; CDR3: CASSPDQGAHQDTQYF
size: -; J: TRBJ2-5; D: -; V: TRBV7-2; DNA: TGTGCCAGCAGCTCACCGGACAGCTCGGAGACCCAGTACTTC; CDR3: CASSSPDSSETQYF
size: -; J: TRBJ2-7; D: TRBD1; V: TRBV5-8; DNA: TGTGCCAGCAGCTCCCCTTGGGACAGGGGCACCTACGAGCAGTACTTC; CDR3: CASSSPWDRGTYEQYF
size: -; J: TRBJ2-2; D: TRBD1; V: TRBV7-8; DNA: TGTGCCAGCAGCTTAGACCGTAGGACAGGGCTTACCGGGGAGCTGTTTTTT; CDR3: CASSLDRRTGLTGELFF
size: -; J: TRBJ2-7; D: -; V: TRBV9; DNA: TGTGCCAGCAGCGTAGCGGGAACGGGTGAGCAGTACTTC; CDR3: CASSVAGTGEQYF
size: -; J: TRBJ2-7; D: TRBD2; V: TRBV6-5; DNA: TGTGCCAGCAGTTACCGTAGCGGGGGGGCCTACGAGCAGTACTTC; CDR3: CASSYRSGGAYEQYF
size: few; J: TRBJ1-2; D: -; V: TRBV19; DNA: TGTGCCAGTAGTATCGGGGACAACCACTATGGCTACACCTTC; CDR3: CASSIGDNHYGYTF
size: once; J: TRBJ1-3; D: -; V: TRBV3-1/TRBV3-2; DNA: TGTGCCAGCAGTCAAATTACAGGGTCTGGCACCATATATTTT; CDR3: CASSQITGSGTIYF
size: -; J: TRBJ1-4; D: -; V: TRBV4-1; DNA: TGCGCCAGCAGCCAGGGGGGAAGGGCCGGGAGAACTAATGAAAAACTGTTTTTT; CDR3: CASSQGGRAGRTNEKLFF
size: -; J: TRBJ2-7; D: -; V: TRBV12-5; DNA: TGTGCTAGTGGTTTGGTAGTCGCGCAGGGCTCCTACGAGCAGTACTTC; CDR3: CASGLVVAQGSYEQYF
size: once; J: TRBJ2-3; D: -; V: TRBV28; DNA: TGTGCCAGCAGGCCGACAGACAGATACGGCACAGATACGCAGTATTTT; CDR3: CASRPTDRYGTDTQYF
size: few; J: TRBJ1-1; D: TRBD1; V: TRBV6-5; DNA: TGTGCCAGCAGTCACTCGGACAGGGGAGGGGGCACTGAAGCTTTCTTT; CDR3: CASSHSDRGGGTEAFF
size: once; J: TRBJ2-7; D: -; V: TRBV27; DNA: TGTGCCAGCAGTTTAAAGACAGATTCCTACGAGCAGTACTTC; CDR3: CASSLKTDSYEQYF
size: -; J: TRBJ1-2; D: TRBD1; V: TRBV4-1; DNA: TGCGCCAGCAGCCAAGTTGGGGACAGCCCGGACCCCTTC; CDR3: CASSQVGDSPDPF
size: -; J: TRBJ1-1; D: TRBD1; V: TRBV20-1; DNA: TGCAGGGCAGGGGGCGATCGTGAAGCTTTCTTT; CDR3: CRAGGDREAFF
size: -; J: TRBJ2-3; D: -; V: TRBV28; DNA: TGTGCCAGCAGTTTCGTAGCGGGCACAGATACGCAGTATTTT; CDR3: CASSFVAGTDTQYF
size: -; J: TRBJ2-2; D: -; V: TRBV18; DNA: TGTGCCAGCTCATCCCTCCCCTCCACCGGGGAGCTGTTTTTT; CDR3: CASSSLPSTGELFF
size: -; J: TRBJ1-2; D: TRBD1; V: TRBV5-4; DNA: TGTGCCAGCAGGATTACAGGGGTATATGGCTACACCTTC; CDR3: CASRITGVYGYTF